This paragraph reports one T cell receptor beta chain. Assay used: immunoSEQ multiplex PCR; TCRdb lists only in-frame clones, some missing. This sample has about 100,000 clones; around 94% occur once, and the top ten carry about 1.5%. The data were obtained in a study of siplizumab effects on memory and regulatory T cells. V dropped 5 bases and J dropped 0 bases, with 10 bases sitting between them. The CDR3 is 14 residues long. Germline values: CDR1 MDHEN, CDR2 SYDVKM. This chain uses TRBV28 with TRBJ1-1, with D possibly TRBD1 on 6 matching bases. This clonotype was obtained from a human donor in good health. Source material: non-Treg CD4+ T cells sorted from blood. Here the CDR3 reads CASSPGQMNTEAFF. CDR3 bases: TGTGCCAGCAGTCCCGGACAGATGAACACTGAAGCTTTCTTT.